This TCR beta chain derives from a study of blood T cell repertoires in COVID-19 (dated by TCRdb to 2018 to 2021). In terms of the full investigation: Collaborator samples came from the United States, Italy and Spain and covered acute and convalescent phases of COVID-19. The prospective study material was composed of cDNA or gDNA derived from T cells, B-cell-depleted T cells, or PBMCs. Deeply sampled blood TCRbeta repertoires from subjects exposed to, actively infected with, or recovered from COVID-19 were included in the dataset. The repertoires were released in a freely available public database intended as a resource for research on the immune response to SARS-CoV-2. Samples were obtained from the ongoing ImmuneRACE study (first 160 participants) and from 1,000 to 1,500 subjects provided by 6 global collaborators. The sample metadata nearly always contained a de-identified subject ID, COVID-19 status, age in years and sex. Where available, HLA class I and class II types were obtained from metadata supplied by the sample provider rather than from assay-based typing. The study at large found these results: The quantity of clinical and demographic metadata differed by source and by participant and was supplied without curation.

TCRbeta CDR3 regions were amplified from genomic DNA by means of the immunoSEQ Assay, a bias-controlled multiplex PCR. The original methods were these. The number of nucleated cells in each sample was estimated from the amplification of reference gene primers within the assay. To quantify the absolute abundance of each unique TCRbeta CDR3 rearrangement, sequence reads were collapsed and filtered. For each sample, productive Simpson clonality was calculated as the square root of Simpson's diversity index across productive rearrangements. In TCRdb, the immuneACCESS table is reduced to in-frame sequences with V and J assigned. These tables do not hold every clone; where another copy was compared, an unresolved V gene accounts for under half, and the others remain unexplained. That table supplies the V and J calls and clone size; D and trimming were determined from the DNA. In this sample the table shows over 100,000 clones, roughly 75% of which occur a single time. The ten largest clones add up to 16% of the sample.

The CDR3 numbers 15 residues from cysteine through phenylalanine. Solely the CDR3 DNA is kept, with 45 bases framed from the first base. Unmatched junction bases come to 7, with V trimmed by 1 base and J by 6 bases. Taken from the germline V gene, the CDR1 and CDR2 loops are SGHDT and YYEEEE. On this clone: Its specific antigen is unknown. No much larger clonotype is one base removed from it; base qualities were not supplied.

Whole blood was collected in K2EDTA tubes by collaborating institutions according to the institutions' own protocols. For TCRbeta analysis, collaborators shipped samples as frozen whole blood, isolated PBMCs, or DNA extracted from either of those sample types. The sequence derives from a man in his fifties or sixties with active or convalescent COVID-19. Sequenced sample: peripheral blood. The V and J segments used are TRBV5-6 and TRBJ1-1, with 9 bases matching TRBD1. For the CDR3, the sequence is CASSLPGQGIAEAFF. In nucleotide form, the sequence is TGTGCCAGCAGCTTGCCGGGACAGGGTATCGCTGAAGCTTTCTTT.